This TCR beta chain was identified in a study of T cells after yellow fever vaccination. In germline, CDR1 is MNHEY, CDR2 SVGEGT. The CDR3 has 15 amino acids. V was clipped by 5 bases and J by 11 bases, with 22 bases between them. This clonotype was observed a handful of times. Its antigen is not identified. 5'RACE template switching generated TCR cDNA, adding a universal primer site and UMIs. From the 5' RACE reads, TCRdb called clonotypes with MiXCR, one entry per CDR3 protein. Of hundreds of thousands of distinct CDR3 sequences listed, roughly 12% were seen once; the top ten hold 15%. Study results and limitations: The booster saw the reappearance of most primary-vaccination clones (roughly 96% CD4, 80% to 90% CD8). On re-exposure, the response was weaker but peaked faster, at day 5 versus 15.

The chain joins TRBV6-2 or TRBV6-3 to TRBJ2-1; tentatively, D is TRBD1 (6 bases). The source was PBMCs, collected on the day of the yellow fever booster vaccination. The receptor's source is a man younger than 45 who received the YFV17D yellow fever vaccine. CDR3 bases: TGTGCCAGCAGTCCAATCACAGGGTTACAATCTCAGCAGTTCTTC. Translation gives CASSPITGLQSQQFF.